A few counts support the clone carrying this T cell receptor beta chain. A template switching step contributed a universal primer site, while unique molecular identifiers were present in the cDNA. TCRdb used MiXCR to reprocess the 5' RACE reads, holding one entry per CDR3 protein. The table records hundreds of thousands of distinct CDR3 sequences, roughly 8.6% of them present only once. Per the germline V gene, CDR1 is SEHNR and CDR2 is FQNEAQ (reference sequence). The CDR3 length is 17 residues. J gave up 2 bases and V 4 bases, and 12 bases lay outside the gene matches. The sample belongs to a study of identical twins. The donors were all healthy and Caucasian. These same records also appear under a second study, on yellow fever vaccine responses in identical twins.

The gene calls are TRBV7-9 and TRBJ2-7, with TRBD1 matching over 9 bases. The receptor's source is a woman under 30 in good health. Sequenced material: CD8+ T cells sorted from blood. Here the CDR3 reads CASSSDRGTAKAYEQYF. CDR3 nucleotides: TGTGCCAGCAGCTCGGACAGGGGCACCGCTAAGGCCTACGAGCAGTACTTC. The full variable domain, its missing parts supplied by reference TRBV7-9 and TRBJ2-7, is DTGVSQNPRHKITKRGQNVTFRCDPISEHNRLYWYRQTLGQGPEFLTYFQNEAQLEKSRLLSDRFSAERPKGSFSTLEIQRTEQGDSAMYLCASSSDRGTAKAYEQYFGPGTRLTVT.